The 18 T cell receptor beta chains below come from one sample, sequenced in a study of control samples from healthy donors and cancer patients. Using immunoSEQ multiplex PCR, the repertoire was profiled, and TCRdb retains in-frame clones only, with some absent. Of 150,000 to 200,000 clones in the sample, 85% to 95% are singletons; the top ten hold roughly 1.5%. The sequenced sample was blood. The source of these receptors is a man aged 25 to 45 in good health.

The chain combines TRBV19 with TRBJ2-1; D is ambiguous. The CDR3 runs 16 residues. V lost 1 base, J lost 1 base, and 11 bases lay in between. Germline loops: CDR1 LNHDA, CDR2 SQIVND (reference sequence). CDR3 nucleotide sequence: TGTGCCAGTAGTATAGGGACCCCTGGATCCTACAATGAGCAGTTCTTC. This encodes CASSIGTPGSYNEQFF.

The genes are TRBV9 and TRBJ2-1; 14 bases align to TRBD2. CDR1 is SGDLS, CDR2 YYNGEE, per germline. This CDR3 region has 20 residues. After removal of 3 bases from V and 4 bases from J, the junction contained 15 bases not matched to a gene. CDR3 sequence reads: CASSGGTSGSPERIYNEQFF. Here the CDR3 DNA reads TGTGCCAGCAGCGGGGGGACTAGCGGGAGTCCCGAACGAATATACAATGAGCAGTTCTTC. The complete variable domain, with remaining parts taken from reference TRBV9 and TRBJ2-1, reads DSGVTQTPKHLITATGQRVTLRCSPRSGDLSVYWYQQSLDQGLQFLIQYYNGEERAKGNILERFSAQQFPDLHSELNLSSLELGDSALYFCASSGGTSGSPERIYNEQFFGPGTRLTVL.

V and J are TRBV2 and TRBJ2-7; perhaps TRBD2 as D (6 bases). The ends were cut back, 5 bases at V and 5 bases at J, with 22 bases in the middle. The germline V gene has CDR1 SNHLY and CDR2 FYNNEI. The CDR3 loop spans 16 amino acids. Here the CDR3 reads CASSPLLSGQVHEQYF. The CDR3 coding sequence is TGTGCCAGCAGTCCCCTGCTTAGCGGCCAGGTCCACGAGCAGTACTTC.

The chain links TRBV30 to TRBJ1-3; D is perhaps TRBD1 (5 bases). CDR1 and CDR2 (germline): GTSNPN, SVGIG (reference sequence). The CDR3 runs to 14 residues. V lost 4 bases to trimming and J lost 8 bases, with 18 bases between them. The DNA of the CDR3 is TGTGCCTGGACCCCAGGGCCCTTTGGGGACACCATATATTTT. Protein: CAWTPGPFGDTIYF.

DNA of the CDR3: TGTGCCAGCGAGACTAGCGGGGGACCCCAAGAGACCCAGTACTTC. Its translation: CASETSGGPQETQYF. The J gene is TRBJ2-5, the V gene TRBV2, with TRBD2 matching over 12 bases. The CDR3 has 15 amino acids. Germline CDR1 reads SNHLY; CDR2 reads FYNNEI. With 8 bases clipped from V and 1 base from J, the junction kept 5 bases outside the gene matches. Supplemented by reference TRBV2 and TRBJ2-5, the full variable domain reads EPEVTQTPSHQVTQMGQEVILRCVPISNHLYFYWYRQILGQKVEFLVSFYNNEISEKSEIFDDQFSVERPDGSNFTLKIRSTKLEDSAMYFCASETSGGPQETQYFGPGTRLLVL.

V gene TRBV2 combines with J gene TRBJ1-3, with unresolved D. CDR1 SNHLY and CDR2 FYNNEI come from the germline V gene. Between the trimmed V and J ends, which lost 4 bases and 0 bases, there was a span of 10 bases. This CDR3 region has 15 residues. For the CDR3, the DNA is TGTGCCAGCAGTGTTCGGTTCGGCTCTGGAAACACCATATATTTT. This gives the protein CASSVRFGSGNTIYF. The full variable domain, completed using reference TRBV2 and TRBJ1-3, is EPEVTQTPSHQVTQMGQEVILRCVPISNHLYFYWYRQILGQKVEFLVSFYNNEISEKSEIFDDQFSVERPDGSNFTLKIRSTKLEDSAMYFCASSVRFGSGNTIYFGEGSWLTVV.

This chain joins TRBV2 and TRBJ1-3, with unresolved D. Germline V CDR1 and CDR2: SNHLY, FYNNEI. The CDR3 extends over 14 amino acids. V was clipped by 3 bases and J by 1 base, with 7 bases between them. The CDR3 DNA reads as TGTGCCAGCAGTGACGGCAGGTCTGGAAACACCATATATTTT. It yields the protein CASSDGRSGNTIYF. The full variable domain, in which reference TRBV2 and TRBJ1-3 provide the parts outside the CDR3, is EPEVTQTPSHQVTQMGQEVILRCVPISNHLYFYWYRQILGQKVEFLVSFYNNEISEKSEIFDDQFSVERPDGSNFTLKIRSTKLEDSAMYFCASSDGRSGNTIYFGEGSWLTVV.

There are a few counts of this clone. This rearrangement joins TRBV7-9 to TRBJ2-5; perhaps TRBD1 as D (6 bases). V was trimmed by 2 bases and J by 1 base, leaving 20 bases between them. The CDR3 is 18 amino acids. The germline gives CDR1 SEHNR, CDR2 FQNEAQ (reference sequence). The CDR3 DNA reads TGTGCCAGCAGCTTACAGGGGAGAACGGGAAGGACCCAAGAGACCCAGTACTTC. Its translation: CASSLQGRTGRTQETQYF. The complete variable domain, with remaining parts taken from reference TRBV7-9 and TRBJ2-5, reads DTGVSQNPRHKITKRGQNVTFRCDPISEHNRLYWYRQTLGQGPEFLTYFQNEAQLEKSRLLSDRFSAERPKGSFSTLEIQRTEQGDSAMYLCASSLQGRTGRTQETQYFGPGTRLLVL.

In this sample, this clone turned up a few times. CDR3 sequence (DNA): TGTGCCAGCAGCCCAATCGACAGGGATAACGGTGAAGCTTTCTTT. It specifies CASSPIDRDNGEAFF. The chain links TRBV28 to TRBJ1-1, with TRBD1 matching 7 bases. The V gene end was trimmed by 6 bases and the J gene end by 7 bases; junction bases not matched to a gene: 14. The CDR3 runs to 15 residues. Germline lookup yields CDR1 MDHEN and CDR2 SYDVKM.

The chain has TRBV7-2 and TRBJ2-1; D is unresolved. This CDR3 has 12 residues. Germline loops: CDR1 SGHTA, CDR2 FQGNSA. V lost 5 bases to trimming and J lost 4 bases, with 6 bases between them. The CDR3, as DNA: TGTGCCAGCAGCCCAAGGTACAATGAGCAGTTCTTC. It codes for CASSPRYNEQFF.

The chain has TRBV19 and TRBJ2-3; D is possibly TRBD2 (6 bases). V lost 11 bases and J 4 bases, leaving 19 bases between the germline ends. CDR3 length: 14 residues. Germline V gives CDR1 LNHDA, CDR2 SQIVND (reference sequence). In DNA, the CDR3 is TGTGCCTCTAGTGAGACTGGAGGGTCAGATACGCAGTATTTT. As protein: CASSETGGSDTQYF.

This rearrangement joins TRBV6-5 to TRBJ2-4; D unresolved. The ends were cut back, 4 bases at V and 9 bases at J, with 7 bases in the middle. Germline V gene lookup returns CDR1 MNHEY and CDR2 SVGAGI. The CDR3 runs to 11 residues. Here the CDR3 reads CASSFLGIQYF. The CDR3 DNA follows: TGTGCCAGCAGTTTCCTGGGCATTCAGTACTTC.

The chain is built from TRBV19 and TRBJ2-7; 9 bases fit TRBD1. Trimming removed 5 bases from V and 0 bases from J; junction bases left unmatched: 5. In germline, CDR1 is LNHDA, CDR2 SQIVND (reference sequence). The CDR3 has 15 residues. CDR3 loop: CASSEQGASSYEQYF. The CDR3 nucleotides read TGTGCCAGTAGTGAACAGGGGGCGAGCTCCTACGAGCAGTACTTC.

J is TRBJ1-4 and V is TRBV5-1, with 8 bases lining up with TRBD1. The germline V gene encodes CDR1 SGHRS and CDR2 YFSETQ. CDR3 size: 15 residues. V lost 0 bases to trimming and J lost 7 bases; unmatched junction nucleotides: 5. The CDR3 loop reads CASSLGDRGFEKLFF. The CDR3 DNA is TGCGCCAGCAGCTTGGGCGACAGGGGATTTGAAAAACTGTTTTTT.

The chain links TRBV3-1 (or the pseudogene TRBV3-2) to TRBJ2-3; 11 bases map to TRBD2. CDR3 length: 16 amino acids. Germline V lookup: CDR1 LGHDT, CDR2 YNNKEL (reference sequence). Trimming took 4 bases from V and 0 from J; bases not matched to a gene: 3. DNA of the CDR3: TGTGCCAGCAGCCTAGCGGGAGGGCTTAGCACAGATACGCAGTATTTT. Encoded protein: CASSLAGGLSTDTQYF.

This chain joins TRBV6-6 and TRBJ1-6, with a possible D match to TRBD1 (5 bases). The CDR3 has 15 amino acids. V dropped 2 bases and J dropped 10 bases, with 15 bases sitting between them. Germline CDR1 and CDR2: MNHNY and SVGAGI (reference sequence). CDR3 loop: CASSYGQGKGSPLHF. In nucleotides, the CDR3 is TGTGCCAGCAGTTACGGGCAGGGAAAGGGCTCACCCCTCCACTTT.

This chain links TRBV3-1 (or the pseudogene TRBV3-2) with TRBJ2-3; unclear D gene. CDR1 and CDR2 (germline): LGHDT, YNNKEL (reference sequence). The CDR3 has 12 residues. Trimming took off 2 bases at V and 4 bases at J, with 4 bases between the two ends. The CDR3 is CASSQRSDTQYF. The CDR3 DNA reads as TGTGCCAGCAGCCAAAGGTCAGATACGCAGTATTTT.

This chain uses TRBV11-2 with TRBJ2-2; 7 bases map to TRBD1. CDR1 SGHAT and CDR2 FQNNGV come from the germline V gene. This CDR3 is 16 amino acids long. The junction had 7 bases not matched to a gene; V was cut back by 5 bases and J by 1 base. CDR3 in DNA: TGTGCCAGCAGCCGAGACAGGGTGAGGAACACCGGGGAGCTGTTTTTT. The encoded protein is CASSRDRVRNTGELFF.